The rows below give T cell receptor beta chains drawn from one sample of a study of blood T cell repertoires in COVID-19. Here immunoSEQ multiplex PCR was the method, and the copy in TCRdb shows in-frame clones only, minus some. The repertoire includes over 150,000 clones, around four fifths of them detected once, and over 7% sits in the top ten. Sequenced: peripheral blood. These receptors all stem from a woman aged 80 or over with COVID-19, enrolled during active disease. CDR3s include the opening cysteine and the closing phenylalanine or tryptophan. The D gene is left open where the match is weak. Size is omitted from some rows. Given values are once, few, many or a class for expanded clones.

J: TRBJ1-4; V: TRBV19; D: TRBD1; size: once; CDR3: CASRGPVFF; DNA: TGTGCCAGCAGGGGGCCCGTGTTTTTT
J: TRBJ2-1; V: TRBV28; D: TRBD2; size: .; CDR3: CASSRNRLAGPLNEQFF; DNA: TGTGCCAGCAGCCGAAACCGACTAGCGGGGCCACTCAATGAGCAGTTCTTC
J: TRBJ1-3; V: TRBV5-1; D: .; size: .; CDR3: CASSLVSGDSGNTIYF; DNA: TGCGCCAGCAGCTTGGTTTCGGGGGACTCTGGAAACACCATATATTTT
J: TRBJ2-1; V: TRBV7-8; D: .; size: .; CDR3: CASSLLGASSYNEQFF; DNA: TGTGCCAGCAGCTTATTAGGCGCTAGCTCCTACAATGAGCAGTTCTTC
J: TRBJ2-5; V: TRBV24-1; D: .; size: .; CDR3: CATRKPGHLLGETQYF; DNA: TGTGCCACCAGAAAACCGGGACACCTCCTGGGAGAGACCCAGTACTTC
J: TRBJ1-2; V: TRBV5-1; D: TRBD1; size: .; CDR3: CASGIEQGYGYTF; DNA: TGCGCCAGCGGCATAGAACAGGGGTATGGCTACACCTTC
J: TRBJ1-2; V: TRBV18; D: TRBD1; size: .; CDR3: CASSSNQGAYGYTF; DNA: TGTGCCAGCTCAAGCAACCAGGGGGCCTATGGCTACACCTTC
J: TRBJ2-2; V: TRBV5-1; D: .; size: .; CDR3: CASSLVAGRQSGELFF; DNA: TGCGCCAGCAGCTTGGTCGCAGGCAGGCAATCCGGGGAGCTGTTTTTT
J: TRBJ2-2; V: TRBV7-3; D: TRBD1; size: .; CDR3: CASSPPGGAGGELFF; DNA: TGTGCCAGCAGCCCCCCAGGGGGAGCAGGGGGGGAGCTGTTTTTT
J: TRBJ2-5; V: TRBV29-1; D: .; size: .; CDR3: CSVGYTAQETQYF; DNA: TGCAGCGTTGGTTACACCGCCCAAGAGACCCAGTACTTC
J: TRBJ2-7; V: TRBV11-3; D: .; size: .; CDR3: CASSGGGLAGEQYF; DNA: TGTGCCAGCAGCGGGGGGGGGCTAGCTGGCGAGCAGTACTTC
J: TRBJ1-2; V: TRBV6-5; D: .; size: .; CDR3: CASSYQGLIGYTF; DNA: TGTGCCAGCAGTTACCAGGGGCTGATTGGCTACACCTTC
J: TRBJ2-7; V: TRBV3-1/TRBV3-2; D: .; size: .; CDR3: CASSPTGVSIYEQYF; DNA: TGTGCCAGCAGCCCCACGGGGGTAAGCATCTACGAGCAGTACTTC
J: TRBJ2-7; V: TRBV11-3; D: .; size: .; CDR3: CASSGENYEQYF; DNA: TGTGCCAGCTCAGGGGAGAACTACGAGCAGTACTTC
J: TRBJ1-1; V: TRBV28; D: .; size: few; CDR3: CASNDLETEAFF; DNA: TGTGCCAGCAATGACCTGGAGACTGAAGCTTTCTTT